This T cell receptor (beta chain) is drawn from a study of OX40 agonist ivuxolimab in advanced cancers. With respect to the entire study: Ivuxolimab, which targeted the costimulatory receptor OX40 (CD134), was an agonistic, fully human IgG2 monoclonal antibody. Prior anti-PD-1, anti-PD-L1 or anti-CTLA-4 therapy was permitted, and checkpoint inhibitors had been received by about 37% of dose-escalation patients. Among the roughly 52 dose-escalation patients, about 20 had hepatocellular carcinoma, approximately 15 melanoma, 9 renal cell carcinoma and 9 head and neck cancer. Peripheral TCRbeta sequencing was intended to test whether TCR sequence diversity was altered and clonal T-cell expansion was caused by ivuxolimab. A male proportion of under 85% and a mean age of approximately 55 years, ranging from about 20 to 79, were recorded for the dose-escalation cohort. The paper covers the monotherapy dose-escalation part of the phase I ivuxolimab trial, which included N = 52 patients. Intravenous ivuxolimab was administered to patients every 2 weeks at six dose levels: 0.01, 0.1, 0.3, 1.5, 3 and 10 mg/kg. Partial responses occurred in three dose-escalation patients, of whom one had hepatocellular carcinoma and two had cutaneous melanoma. Beyond this particular receptor, the publication reports: The antigen specificity of the peripheral T cells that underwent clonal expansion was not determined. Partial responders in the 0.1-3.0 mg/kg groups had among the lowest normalized peripheral clonal expansion, especially among CD8+ T cells. After ivuxolimab, expanded clones were on average more numerous among CD8+ T cells than among CD4+ T cells. Low levels of normalized T-cell clonal expansion were also shown by some nonresponding patients. At doses of 0.1 to 3.0 mg/kg, clonal expansion of both CD4+ and CD8+ blood T cells was observed from baseline to week 6.

The trial excluded patients who had a history of autoimmune disease or who were on systemic immunosuppression. Peripheral blood for TCR sequencing was drawn from every dose cohort at baseline, at cycle 4 day 1 and at cycle 7 day 1. Samples were obtained from an open-label, multicenter, first-in-human phase I dose-escalation trial of ivuxolimab. Adults with locally advanced or metastatic melanoma, renal cell carcinoma, hepatocellular carcinoma or head and neck squamous cell carcinoma were enrolled in the trial. Before TCR sequencing, CD4+ T cells and CD8+ T cells from peripheral blood were sorted into separate populations. The CDR3 numbers 16 residues from cysteine through phenylalanine. The kept DNA is CDR3 alone, 48 bases in frame from the first base. Reading the germline V gene gives CDR1 MNHEY and CDR2 SVGAGI. Trimming accounts for 0 bases at V and 6 bases at J, while the number of junction bases matched to no gene is 2.

Points on this clone: No antigen is known for it. No clone much larger than this one lies a single base away; base qualities are absent.

For sequencing of the TCRbeta CDR3 region, genomic DNA was extracted from the sorted cells. TCRbeta CDR3 regions were sequenced using the immunoSEQ Assay. Held by TCRdb, this immuneACCESS table contains in-frame sequences only and omits some clones. Under half of the omission traces to an unresolved V gene where checked; the cause of the rest is unknown. The sample has approximately 40,000 clones on record, more than 75% of them singletons. The ten largest clones capture 9.5% to 15% of the sample. Sequencing used CD4+ or CD8+ T cells sorted from blood, obtained in a trial of the OX40 agonist ivuxolimab. This sequence originates from an adult with an advanced solid tumor such as melanoma, head and neck, liver or kidney cancer. The sequence joins TRBV6-5 to TRBJ2-1; TRBD2 matches 13 bases in the middle. The CDR3 amino acid sequence is: CASSYSLAGGFNEQFF. The nucleotides are TGTGCCAGCAGTTACTCACTAGCGGGAGGGTTCAATGAGCAGTTCTTC.